This T cell receptor (beta chain) was found in a study of OX40 agonist ivuxolimab in advanced cancers. Only in-frame clones appear in the TCRdb table, and some are missing; sequencing was by immunoSEQ multiplex PCR. The table shows about 66,000 clones, with around four fifths occurring only once. The CDR3 is 13 amino acids. Germline assignment: CDR1 SGHTA and CDR2 FQGNSA. V shed 3 bases and J shed 4 bases, with 8 bases lying between them. The gene calls are TRBV7-2 and TRBJ2-3; D is uncertain. Here the sequenced sample was CD4+ or CD8+ T cells sorted from blood, taken in a trial of the OX40 agonist ivuxolimab. This TCR came from an adult with an advanced solid tumor such as melanoma, head and neck, liver or kidney cancer. This CDR3 reads CASSFSRSDTQYF. CDR3 in DNA: TGTGCCAGCAGCTTCTCTCGCTCAGATACGCAGTATTTT.